This TCR beta chain appears in the sequencing data of a study of blood T cell repertoires in COVID-19. The repertoire was sequenced with immunoSEQ multiplex PCR; TCRdb's copy has only in-frame clones and lacks some. The table lists about 250,000 clones, around 86% of them singletons. Those enrolled, adults aged roughly 18 to 89 years, came from roughly 22 US areas. The germline gives CDR1 SGHDT, CDR2 YYEEEE. V lost 4 bases and J lost 1, with 9 bases in between. The CDR3 has 14 residues. The V and J genes are TRBV5-6 and TRBJ2-1; weak D call: TRBD1 (5 bases). The source of this sequence is a man aged 40-50 years who had recovered from COVID-19. Sample: PBMCs or T cells enriched from blood (not recorded which). The CDR3 spells CASSQGSSYNEQFF. For the CDR3, the DNA is TGTGCCAGCAGCCAGGGATCGTCCTACAATGAGCAGTTCTTC.